These 3 T cell receptor beta chains originate from one sample sequenced in a study of T cells in Graves' hyperthyroidism and ophthalmopathy. Amplified TCR beta CDR3 regions derived from RNA transcripts. HTBI primers were used for first-round RT-PCR of the TCR CDR3. TCRdb called the multiplex PCR reads again in MiXCR, with one record for every CDR3 protein. The table records about 320,000 distinct CDR3 sequences, about 15% of them present only once. The sequenced sample was blood. Receptors originate from a man aged 25-45 years with Graves' hyperthyroidism.

A word on this clonotype: This may stem from a read error, because a much larger clone lies one nucleotide away. The chain carries TRBV7-2 and TRBJ2-7; 9 bases line up with TRBD2. With V trimmed by 1 base and J by 9 bases, 16 bases remained unmatched. Germline V CDR1 and CDR2: SGHTA, FQGNSA. This CDR3 has 17 residues. CDR3 coding DNA: TGTGCCAGCAGCTTAGTAGGGGAAGCACTAGCGGGTCAGCGGCAGTACTTC. Translating gives CASSLVGEALAGQRQYF.

This clonotype showed up many times. V usage is TRBV2 and J usage is TRBJ1-2; TRBD1 aligns across 9 bases. The junction had 14 bases not matched to a gene; V was cut back by 4 bases and J by 8 bases. The germline V gene encodes CDR1 SNHLY and CDR2 FYNNEI. This CDR3 is built from 16 residues. The CDR3 nucleotides are TGTGCCAGCAGTGGGGTTGTAGGGACAGGGCAAATCGGCTACACCTTC. Translation gives CASSGVVGTGQIGYTF.

This clonotype was counted many times. The gene calls are TRBV12-3 or TRBV12-4 and TRBJ2-3, with D tentatively TRBD1 or TRBD2 (5 bases each). This CDR3 has 15 residues. Trimming stripped 1 base from V and 2 bases from J, with 10 bases between. CDR3 protein: CASSLVGTLTDTQYF. CDR3 nucleotides: TGTGCCAGCAGTTTAGTAGGGACCCTCACAGATACGCAGTATTTT.